A single sample gave rise to the 5 T cell receptor beta chains below, sequenced in a study of patients and donors after allogeneic stem cell transplantation. TCRdb redid the calling of the RT-PCR reads with MiXCR, one entry per CDR3 protein. This sample has about 210,000 distinct CDR3 sequences, with roughly 38% found just once. The sample comprised blood, either unsorted or a sorted T cell fraction (not recorded which). The receptors shown here come from a human donor who was either an allogeneic HSCT recipient or a stem cell or donor lymphocyte infusion donor (not recorded which). It is not recorded whose cells these are; they may come from a transplant donor.

The chain links TRBV2 to TRBJ2-1, with 8 bases that match TRBD1. The germline V gene has CDR1 SNHLY and CDR2 FYNNEI. V shed 6 bases, J shed 9 bases, and the junction held 4 bases outside the gene matches. The CDR3 length is 12 residues. In nucleotides, the CDR3 is TGTGCCAGCAGCCGAGGACAGGGTGAGCAGTTCTTC. Its translation is CASSRGQGEQFF.

The chain employs TRBV5-1 and TRBJ2-1; unclear D gene. This CDR3 spans 14 amino acids. The germline V gene has CDR1 SGHRS and CDR2 YFSETQ. The ends were cut back, 7 bases at V and 2 bases at J, with 13 bases in the middle. The CDR3, as DNA: TGCGCCAGCGGCCAGGTCAGTACCTACAATGAGCAGTTCTTC. This encodes CASGQVSTYNEQFF. The whole variable domain, remainder taken from reference TRBV5-1 and TRBJ2-1, is KAGVTQTPRYLIKTRGQQVTLSCSPISGHRSVSWYQQTPGQGLQFLFEYFSETQRNKGNFPGRFSGRQFSNSRSEMNVSTLELGDSALYLCASGQVSTYNEQFFGPGTRLTVL.

This chain connects TRBV29-1 to TRBJ1-1; no clear D. Trimming cost V 2 bases and J 5 bases, with 6 bases left between them. Germline CDR1 and CDR2: SQVTM and ANQGSEA. The CDR3 extends over 11 amino acids. The CDR3 DNA sequence: TGCAGCGTTGAATCTGGGACTGAAGCTTTCTTT. Its protein is CSVESGTEAFF. Full variable domain (outside the CDR3, taken from reference TRBV29-1 and TRBJ1-1): SAVISQKPSRDICQRGTSLTIQCQVDSQVTMMFWYRQQPGQSLTLIATANQGSEATYESGFVIDKFPISRPNLTFSTLTVSNMSPEDSSIYLCSVESGTEAFFGQGTRLTVV.

The chain is built from TRBV25-1 and TRBJ2-7, with 9 bases matching TRBD1. Trimming at V came to 3 bases and at J to 5 bases, leaving 5 bases not matched to a gene. This CDR3 contains 14 residues. In germline, CDR1 is MGHDK, CDR2 SYGVNS. This CDR3 reads CASSDSGQGHEQYF. The CDR3 nucleotides are TGTGCCAGCAGTGACTCGGGACAGGGTCACGAGCAGTACTTC.

There are a few counts of this clonotype. CDR3 protein: CASSYGRLIQPQHF. The CDR3 DNA reads TGTGCCAGCAGTTACGGACGGCTGATTCAGCCCCAGCATTTT. The V gene is TRBV12-3 or TRBV12-4, the J gene TRBJ1-5; D is unclear. Trimming left V 4 bases short and J 6 bases short, with 13 bases between. The CDR3 runs 14 residues.